These T cell receptor beta chains were read from a single sample in a study of T cell changes during pregnancy in multiple sclerosis. The assay was immunoSEQ multiplex PCR, and TCRdb's table has in-frame clones only and misses some. This sample has 85,000 to 120,000 clones; about 90% occur once, and the top ten carry roughly 1.6%. The input for sequencing was peripheral blood, taken before pregnancy. Receptor source: a female donor with multiple sclerosis, enrolled in a pregnancy study. Each CDR3 is given with its conserved first and last residue.

cdr3_length j_call v_call cdr3_aa
17 TRBJ1-6 TRBV5-6 CASSLDLRDRGDSPLHF
14 TRBJ1-4 TRBV5-6 CASSEGQTNEKLFF
15 TRBJ1-6 TRBV5-1 CASSLADRGDSPLHF
15 TRBJ1-1 TRBV4-3 CASSQDSQMNTEAFF
16 TRBJ1-1 TRBV19 CASSIPGTGAAEEAFF
12 TRBJ1-2 TRBV29-1 CSVVSGNYGYTF
17 TRBJ2-6 TRBV18 CASSPGADRGWANVLTF
16 TRBJ1-2 TRBV2 CASSDYRGLSEDGYTF
14 TRBJ2-7 TRBV27 CASSRTGRSYEQYF
13 TRBJ1-2 TRBV5-1 CASSSMPRDSITF
14 TRBJ1-2 TRBV27 CASSLSGQVYGYTF
15 TRBJ2-3 TRBV4-1 CASSQSGTSDNTQYF
15 TRBJ2-1 TRBV4-1 CASSPGLAGGNEQFF
14 TRBJ2-7 TRBV9 CASSRTSGYYEQYF
15 TRBJ2-1 TRBV19 CASSGGASSYNEQFF
15 TRBJ2-2 TRBV19 CASSINSGGRGELFF
17 TRBJ2-6 TRBV18 CASSSQMTGPGANVLTF
14 TRBJ1-2 TRBV6-5 CASSYGGGAYGYTF
18 TRBJ2-1 TRBV5-4 CASSPRGLAGAKYNEQFF
15 TRBJ1-3 TRBV18 CASSPPQGYGNTIYF
12 TRBJ2-7 TRBV19 CASSRGPYEQYF
16 TRBJ2-3 TRBV4-3 CASSQDTGGHTDTQYF
14 TRBJ2-5 TRBV11-2 CASSLTQGQETQYF
16 TRBJ2-3 TRBV9 CASSARLAGGTDTQYF
15 TRBJ1-1 TRBV5-1 CASSLRSTGAQGAFF
15 TRBJ1-6 TRBV9 CASSVGAGEVSPLHF
19 TRBJ2-1 TRBV13 CASSLGLGLAGVSEDEQFF
15 TRBJ1-2 TRBV29-1 CSVGTTGTGDYGYTF
12 TRBJ2-7 TRBV28 CASSLTRSEQYF
13 TRBJ2-3 TRBV29-1 CSAASGGMSTQYF
15 TRBJ2-1 TRBV27 CASSLSTASYNEQFF
14 TRBJ1-1 TRBV29-1 CSVDRDRGYDLAFF
14 TRBJ2-7 TRBV7-2 CASRLAGEAHEQYF
17 TRBJ2-7 TRBV11-3 CASSLDRRGLIAYEQYF
15 TRBJ2-3 TRBV10-3 CATGPAGPIPDTQYF
15 TRBJ2-1 TRBV5-1 CASRPDRGLSGEQFF
16 TRBJ2-7 TRBV7-9 CASNAGPGTDLYEQYF
15 TRBJ2-1 TRBV5-4 CASSLKAGEYNEQFF
12 TRBJ1-2 TRBV19 CACGWLAGGYTF
15 TRBJ1-1 TRBV19 CASSSQGNLPGEAFF
15 TRBJ2-1 TRBV11-2 CASSISTGGVLEQFF
16 TRBJ2-2 TRBV7-9 CASRRPGQGNTGELFF
12 TRBJ1-1 TRBV28 CASTVTGTGAFF
11 TRBJ2-3 TRBV20-1 CSAVATDTQYF
11 TRBJ1-2 TRBV2 CASSGQAGYTF
15 TRBJ1-1 TRBV6-1 CASRTSGGLNTEAFF
13 TRBJ1-1 TRBV30 CAWSVSQGTEAFF
13 TRBJ1-2 TRBV28 CASQGGNSYGYTF
16 TRBJ2-5 TRBV11-2 CASSLGPGLEGETQYF
13 TRBJ1-1 TRBV27 CASSLSIGSEAFF
14 TRBJ2-1 TRBV9 CASSVGLRENEQFF
13 TRBJ2-1 TRBV29-1 CSVLGLAGAEQFF
15 TRBJ2-7 TRBV10-3 CAISHPAGSSYEQYF
13 TRBJ2-2 TRBV29-1 CSVEVGRVGELFF